Listed here are 25 T cell receptor beta chains from one sample, sequenced in a study of shared clonotypes between healthy human individuals. Cells designated naive CD8 were CD45RO-negative and were positively selected for CCR7, with terminally differentiated effector memory CD45RA+ cells excluded. Sequencing was performed with immunoSEQ multiplex PCR; in TCRdb, only in-frame clones are kept and a portion is missing. The data hold about 870,000 clones, with 90% to 95% observed a single time. The sequenced material came from naive CD8+ T cells sorted from blood. The receptors here all came from a man aged 30-40 years in good health.

The V gene is TRBV19, the J gene TRBJ2-7; TRBD1 matches at 10 bases. The CDR3 has 16 amino acids. Trimming removed 5 bases from V and 2 bases from J; junction bases left unmatched: 9. Looked up from germline, CDR1 is LNHDA and CDR2 is SQIVND (reference sequence). In nucleotides, the CDR3 is TGTGCCAGTAGTCAAACCCCCGGGACAGGGGCCTACGAGCAGTACTTC. Amino acids: CASSQTPGTGAYEQYF.

This sequence joins TRBV28 and TRBJ2-6; 11 nucleotides align to TRBD2. CDR3 length: 15 residues. V was clipped by 6 bases and J by 5 bases; unmatched bases: 3. Germline V lookup: CDR1 MDHEN, CDR2 SYDVKM. CDR3 protein: CASRTSGTRANVLTF. The CDR3 DNA is TGTGCCAGCAGGACTAGCGGGACTAGGGCCAACGTCCTGACTTTC.

The chain carries TRBV4-1 and TRBJ2-7, with D unresolved. V dropped 4 bases and J dropped 3 bases, with 13 bases sitting between them. Germline-derived CDR1 and CDR2 are MGHRA and YSYEKL. The CDR3 consists of 14 residues. The DNA for the CDR3 is TGCGCCAGCAGCCCCTATGAGGCGAGCTACGAGCAGTACTTC. This sequence encodes CASSPYEASYEQYF.

V is TRBV11-2 and J is TRBJ2-3; TRBD2 is a possible D gene (6 bases). The CDR3 length is 15 residues. The V and J ends lost 2 bases and 2 bases respectively, with 11 bases between them. The germline V gene has CDR1 SGHAT and CDR2 FQNNGV. The CDR3 coding sequence is TGTGCCAGCAGCTTATTGGGAGGAGACACAGATACGCAGTATTTT. It specifies CASSLLGGDTDTQYF.

J is TRBJ2-5 and V is TRBV2; the match to TRBD2 covers 7 bases. The CDR3 sequence is 13 residues long. Germline trimming cut 3 bases from V and 5 bases from J; bases unmatched to any gene: 3. The germline CDR1 and CDR2 sequences are SNHLY and FYNNEI. CDR3 sequence (DNA): TGTGCCAGCAGTGAGCGGGGAGGGGAGACCCAGTACTTC. Residues: CASSERGGETQYF.

The chain combines TRBV18 with TRBJ2-5; D unresolved. The CDR3 is made up of 14 amino acids. The V and J ends lost 2 bases and 3 bases respectively, with 10 bases between them. Germline loops: CDR1 KGHSH, CDR2 LQKENI. CDR3 nucleotides: TGTGCCAGCTCACCAGACACCCCGGAAGAGACCCAGTACTTC. Translated: CASSPDTPEETQYF. The complete variable domain, with remaining parts taken from reference TRBV18 and TRBJ2-5, reads NAGVMQNPRHLVRRRGQEARLRCSPMKGHSHVYWYRQLPEEGLKFMVYLQKENIIDESGMPKERFSAEFPKEGPSILRIQQVVRGDSAAYFCASSPDTPEETQYFGPGTRLLVL.

The genes are TRBV7-9 and TRBJ2-5; 8 positions match TRBD1. This CDR3 spans 17 amino acids. The J segment lost 3 bases and the V segment lost 1 base, leaving 10 bases of the junction unmatched. CDR1 is SEHNR and CDR2 is FQNEAQ in the germline V gene (reference sequence). Here the CDR3 DNA reads TGTGCCAGCAGCTTAGGGTTTTCAGGGGGCGCGGAAGAGACCCAGTACTTC. Its protein product is CASSLGFSGGAEETQYF.

This clone has just one count. This chain links TRBV27 with TRBJ1-3; no clear D. The CDR3 loop spans 13 amino acids. Germline CDR1 and CDR2: MNHEY and SMNVEV (reference sequence). V lost 5 bases to trimming and J lost 3 bases, with 8 bases between them. The CDR3 nucleotides are TGTGCCAGCAGTCCGGGCCGTGGAAACACCATATATTTT. Translating it yields CASSPGRGNTIYF.

The chain links TRBV6-6 to TRBJ2-1, with 13 bases fitting TRBD2. Per germline, CDR1 MNHNY and CDR2 SVGAGI (reference sequence). After removal of 6 bases from V and 8 bases from J, the junction contained 7 bases not matched to a gene. The CDR3 consists of 15 residues. In nucleotides, the CDR3 is TGTGCCAGCAGCATACTAGCGGGAGGGCCGTATGAGCAGTTCTTC. It translates to CASSILAGGPYEQFF.

The J gene is TRBJ1-3, the V gene TRBV5-6, with a tentative D call TRBD1 (5 bases). V was trimmed by 4 bases and J by 4 bases, leaving 12 bases between them. This CDR3 spans 14 amino acids. Germline values: CDR1 SGHDT, CDR2 YYEEEE. Here the CDR3 DNA reads TGTGCCAGCAGCGAAGGACCAGGGGGAAACACCATATATTTT. Translating it yields CASSEGPGGNTIYF.

The chain uses TRBV18 and TRBJ2-7, with a weak D call TRBD1 (6 bases). Trimming took off 5 bases at V and 3 bases at J, with 20 bases between the two ends. This CDR3 region has 16 residues. The germline CDR1 and CDR2 sequences are KGHSH and LQKENI. The CDR3 coding sequence is TGTGCCAGCTCAGAAAGTAAGGACAGACCCCTCTACGAGCAGTACTTC. It is translated as CASSESKDRPLYEQYF.

CDR3 in DNA: TGTGCCAGCAGCTTATGGCCAGGTAGGATCTACGAGCAGTACTTC. The encoded protein is CASSLWPGRIYEQYF. V gene TRBV11-2 combines with J gene TRBJ2-7; D is unresolved. This CDR3 region has 15 residues. The germline V gene encodes CDR1 SGHAT and CDR2 FQNNGV. The V gene lost 2 bases and the J gene lost 3 bases, with 14 bases spanning the gap.

The chain carries TRBV5-8 and TRBJ2-1; 9 bases agree with TRBD2. Germline assignment: CDR1 SGHTS and CDR2 YDEGEE. This CDR3 has 17 amino acids. J gave up 4 bases and V 4 bases, and 12 bases lay outside the gene matches. CDR3 nucleotides: TGTGCCAGCAGCCCCACGAGGCTAGCGGGAAATTACAATGAGCAGTTCTTC. Translation: CASSPTRLAGNYNEQFF.

V and J are TRBV27 and TRBJ1-2, with a tentative D call TRBD1 (6 bases). V lost 6 bases to trimming and J lost 5 bases, with 13 bases between them. This CDR3 is built from 13 residues. From germline, CDR1 is MNHEY and CDR2 SMNVEV (reference sequence). As DNA, the CDR3 is TGTGCCAGCAGCCCGGGACAACCGTATGGCTACACCTTC. Translating it yields CASSPGQPYGYTF.

The table lists this clone with a count of one. The J gene is TRBJ2-7, the V gene TRBV6-5; D is unclear. Trimming took off 1 base at V and 6 bases at J, with 7 bases between the two ends. From germline, CDR1 is MNHEY and CDR2 SVGAGI. The CDR3 has 12 residues. In DNA, the CDR3 is TGTGCCAGCAGTTACTTGGCTGGCGAGCAGTACTTC. Translated, it gives CASSYLAGEQYF.

This clone was seen once. The V call is TRBV28, the J call TRBJ2-1; 8 nucleotides line up with TRBD1. CDR3 length: 15 amino acids. Trimming cost V 3 bases and J 6 bases; bases outside gene matches: 7. The V gene's germline CDR1 is MDHEN and CDR2 SYDVKM. CDR3 in DNA: TGTGCCAGCAGTTTGGGCAGGGGGCTAGTCAATGAGCAGTTCTTC. Protein product: CASSLGRGLVNEQFF.

J is TRBJ1-5 and V is TRBV5-5; D remains ambiguous. Trimming pared 4 bases from V and 5 bases from J, leaving 10 bases between. The CDR3 has 13 residues. Germline V CDR1 and CDR2: SGHKS, YYEKEE (reference sequence). The CDR3 region is CASSPRADQPQHF. The CDR3 bases are TGTGCCAGCAGCCCTCGGGCAGATCAGCCCCAGCATTTT. Complete variable domain (other parts from reference TRBV5-5 and TRBJ1-5): DAGVTQSPTHLIKTRGQQVTLRCSPISGHKSVSWYQQVLGQGPQFIFQYYEKEERGRGNFPDRFSARQFPNYSSELNVNALLLGDSALYLCASSPRADQPQHFGDGTRLSIL.

The CDR3 DNA reads TGTGCCAGCAGCCAGGATCCGGGGAGAATTGACTACAATGAGCAGTTCTTC. It encodes CASSQDPGRIDYNEQFF. The rearrangement uses TRBV14 and TRBJ2-1, with D possibly being TRBD2 (5 bases). There are 17 residues in the CDR3. CDR1 and CDR2 (germline): SGHDN, FVKESK. With 3 bases removed from V and 3 bases from J, the gap between germline ends came to 18 bases.

The V and J genes are TRBV29-1 and TRBJ2-5; 11 nucleotides agree with TRBD2. CDR1 is SQVTM and CDR2 is ANQGSEA in the germline V gene. Trimming took 2 bases from V and 5 from J; bases not matched to a gene: 10. The CDR3 sequence is 16 residues long. The CDR3 nucleotides read TGCAGCGTTGAATTAGTGACTAGCGGGATAAGGGAGACCCAGTACTTC. It yields the protein CSVELVTSGIRETQYF.

The chain couples TRBV13 to TRBJ2-3; D not certain. The CDR3 is made up of 13 amino acids. The germline V gene has CDR1 PRHDT and CDR2 FYEKMQ (reference sequence). V was clipped by 2 bases and J by 2 bases, with 5 bases between them. The CDR3 spells CASSLLVTDTQYF. The CDR3 DNA sequence: TGTGCCAGCAGCTTATTAGTCACAGATACGCAGTATTTT.

The chain uses TRBV18 and TRBJ2-3; maybe TRBD2 (6 bases). Germline V gene data show CDR1 as KGHSH and CDR2 as LQKENI. The CDR3 spans 17 residues. V was trimmed by 2 bases and J by 4 bases, leaving 19 bases between them. The CDR3 DNA is TGTGCCAGCTCACCATCCCCTCGTGGGGGGTATCCAGATACGCAGTATTTT. The encoded protein is CASSPSPRGGYPDTQYF.

The V call is TRBV7-9, the J call TRBJ2-5, with 7 bases fitting TRBD2. CDR3 length: 17 residues. CDR1 is SEHNR and CDR2 is FQNEAQ in the germline V gene (reference sequence). Unmatched junction bases numbered 17, after V lost 5 bases and J lost 5 bases. CDR3 amino acids: CASSPRGGGSHRETQYF. The CDR3 DNA sequence: TGTGCCAGCAGCCCCCGTGGAGGCGGGAGCCATCGTGAGACCCAGTACTTC.

DNA for the CDR3: TGTGCCAGCAGCTTGTGGGAGGGGGTACAAGAGACCCAGTACTTC. Translation: CASSLWEGVQETQYF. The V gene is TRBV5-6, the J gene TRBJ2-5; possibly TRBD2 for D (7 bases). The CDR3 loop spans 15 amino acids. Germline-derived CDR1 and CDR2 are SGHDT and YYEEEE. V was trimmed by 1 base and J by 2 bases, leaving 12 bases between them.

The CDR3 nucleotides are TGTGCCACCAGCAGAGTTAATAGCGGGAACACCGGGGAGCTGTTTTTT. Protein sequence: CATSRVNSGNTGELFF. The chain carries TRBV15 and TRBJ2-2; D is possibly TRBD2 (6 bases). Germline assignment: CDR1 LNHNV and CDR2 YYDKDF (reference sequence). The CDR3 runs to 16 residues. Trimming took 1 base from V and 1 from J, leaving 10 bases between them.

This clone was counted once. The chain recombines TRBV9 with TRBJ2-2; no clear D. Germline V gene data show CDR1 as SGDLS and CDR2 as YYNGEE. Deletions cut 3 bases from V and 6 bases from J, with 6 bases between. The CDR3 spans 12 residues. In nucleotides, the CDR3 is TGTGCCAGCAGCGATCCTCCCGGGGAGCTGTTTTTT. Translation: CASSDPPGELFF. The full variable domain, rest sourced from reference TRBV9 and TRBJ2-2, is DSGVTQTPKHLITATGQRVTLRCSPRSGDLSVYWYQQSLDQGLQFLIQYYNGEERAKGNILERFSAQQFPDLHSELNLSSLELGDSALYFCASSDPPGELFFGEGSRLTVL.